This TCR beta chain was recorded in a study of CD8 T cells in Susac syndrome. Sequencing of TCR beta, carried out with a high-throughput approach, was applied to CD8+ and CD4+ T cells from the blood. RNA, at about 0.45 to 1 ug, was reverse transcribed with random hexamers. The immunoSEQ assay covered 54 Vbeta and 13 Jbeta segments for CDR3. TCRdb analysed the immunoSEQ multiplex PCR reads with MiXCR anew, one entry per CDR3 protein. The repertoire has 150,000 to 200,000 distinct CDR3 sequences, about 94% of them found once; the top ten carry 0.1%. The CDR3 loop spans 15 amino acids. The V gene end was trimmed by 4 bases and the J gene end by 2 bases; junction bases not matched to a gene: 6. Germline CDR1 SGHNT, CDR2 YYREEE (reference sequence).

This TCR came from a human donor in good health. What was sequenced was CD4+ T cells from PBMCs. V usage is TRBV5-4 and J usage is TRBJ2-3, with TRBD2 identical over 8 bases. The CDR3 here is CASSRSGGPTDTQYF. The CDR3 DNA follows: TGTGCCAGCAGCCGAAGCGGGGGACCCACAGATACGCAGTATTTT.